This TCR beta chain was sequenced in a study of T-cell memory formation after mild COVID-19. Each CDR3 protein is one row after TCRdb ran MiXCR on the 5' RACE reads. The data show some 250,000 distinct CDR3 sequences, 8.5% to 9.5% seen once. The CDR3 spans 12 residues. The germline CDR1 and CDR2 sequences are ENHRY and SYGVKD. V gave up 1 base and J gave up 8 bases, with 7 bases separating them. V is TRBV10-3 and J is TRBJ2-3; D unresolved. Sequencing was done on a sample of PBMCs or a T cell subset sorted from them (not recorded which). The receptor's source is a man younger than 35 who had mild COVID-19 (a few samples of this study predate the infection). Cell type and time point are not known. CDR3 sequence: CAISEYAATQYF. The CDR3 DNA reads as TGTGCCATCAGTGAGTATGCGGCTACGCAGTATTTT.